One sample yielded the 14 T cell receptor beta chains listed below, sequenced in a study of blood T cell repertoires in COVID-19. Here immunoSEQ multiplex PCR was the method, and the copy in TCRdb shows in-frame clones only, minus some. The sample carries roughly 120,000 clones, 87% recorded once. The source material was peripheral blood. Every receptor here comes from a human donor in a cohort sampled during active COVID-19.

This chain links TRBV19 with TRBJ1-6; D gene ambiguous. Germline V gives CDR1 LNHDA, CDR2 SQIVND (reference sequence). The CDR3 has 15 amino acids. The V end was cut by 3 bases, the J end by 3 bases, with 9 bases between. The CDR3 coding sequence is TGTGCCAGTAGTATCGTCCAGGACTATAATTCACCCCTCCACTTT. It encodes CASSIVQDYNSPLHF. Combining the CDR3 with reference TRBV19 and TRBJ1-6 gives the whole variable domain DGGITQSPKYLFRKEGQNVTLSCEQNLNHDAMYWYRQDPGQGLRLIYYSQIVNDFQKGDIAEGYSVSREKKESFPLTVTSAQKNPTAFYLCASSIVQDYNSPLHFGNGTRLTVT.

This clone occurred a few times. The chain couples TRBV7-8 to TRBJ1-1, with unresolved D. This CDR3 is 15 amino acids long. The germline V gene encodes CDR1 SGHVS and CDR2 FQNEAQ. Trimming removed 1 base from V and 0 bases from J, with 9 bases in between. The CDR3 DNA sequence: TGTGCCAGCAGCTTAGTGGCCCGAATGAACACTGAAGCTTTCTTT. Protein: CASSLVARMNTEAFF.

The rearrangement joins TRBV19 to TRBJ2-1; D possibly corresponds to TRBD1 (5 bases). Germline V gene sequence: CDR1 LNHDA, CDR2 SQIVND (reference sequence). V lost 3 bases, J lost 6 bases, and 15 bases lay in between. The CDR3 has 15 amino acids. CDR3: CASSIVQGIPNEQFF. CDR3 DNA sequence: TGTGCCAGTAGTATCGTCCAGGGAATCCCCAATGAGCAGTTCTTC.

This chain connects TRBV11-2 to TRBJ2-1; D remains ambiguous. Between the trimmed V and J ends, which lost 4 bases and 6 bases, there was a span of 7 bases. Germline V gene data show CDR1 as SGHAT and CDR2 as FQNNGV. The CDR3 has 12 residues. In DNA form, the CDR3 reads TGTGCCAGCAGCTCTATTGCCAATGAGCAGTTCTTC. It is translated as CASSSIANEQFF.

The rearrangement uses TRBV7-2 and TRBJ2-2, with D possibly being TRBD1 (7 bases). The CDR3 spans 16 residues. V shed 2 bases and J shed 3 bases, with 13 bases lying between them. Germline loops: CDR1 SGHTA, CDR2 FQGNSA. For the CDR3, the DNA is TGTGCCAGCAGCTTACGCAGGGGGGCGGACACCGGGGAGCTGTTTTTT. This gives the protein CASSLRRGADTGELFF.

V gene TRBV5-1 combines with J gene TRBJ2-7, with 7 bases fitting TRBD1. The trim removed 7 bases at V and 2 bases at J, leaving 0 bases unmatched. The CDR3 extends over 11 amino acids. The V gene's germline CDR1 is SGHRS and CDR2 YFSETQ. This CDR3 is CASQGAYEQYF. The DNA for the CDR3 is TGCGCCAGCCAGGGGGCCTACGAGCAGTACTTC.

The chain employs TRBV5-1 and TRBJ2-3, with D perhaps TRBD1 (5 bases). Trimming left V 1 base short and J 0 bases short, with 12 bases between. There are 16 residues in the CDR3. Per germline, CDR1 SGHRS and CDR2 YFSETQ. The CDR3 bases are TGCGCCAGCAGCTTGTGGGAAGGGGAAAGCACAGATACGCAGTATTTT. Translating it yields CASSLWEGESTDTQYF. Combining the CDR3 with reference TRBV5-1 and TRBJ2-3 gives the whole variable domain KAGVTQTPRYLIKTRGQQVTLSCSPISGHRSVSWYQQTPGQGLQFLFEYFSETQRNKGNFPGRFSGRQFSNSRSEMNVSTLELGDSALYLCASSLWEGESTDTQYFGPGTRLTVL.

This sequence joins TRBV6-4 and TRBJ2-3; 8 bases line up with TRBD2. The germline gives CDR1 MRHNA, CDR2 SNTAGT. The CDR3 has 20 residues. V shed 0 bases, J shed 3 bases, and the junction held 17 bases outside the gene matches. The CDR3 sequence: CASSDSLIYGAGEFTDTQYF. CDR3 DNA sequence: TGTGCCAGCAGTGACTCGCTAATTTACGGAGCGGGAGAGTTTACAGATACGCAGTATTTT.

J is TRBJ1-2 and V is TRBV6-5; no definite D call. CDR1 and CDR2 from the germline V gene are MNHEY and SVGAGI. With 8 bases removed from V and 8 bases from J, the gap between germline ends came to 15 bases. This CDR3 has 12 residues. The CDR3 region is CASFRGLEGYTF. The CDR3 DNA follows: TGTGCCAGCTTTCGGGGATTGGAGGGCTACACCTTC.

The chain couples TRBV5-6 to TRBJ2-1; a possible D gene is TRBD1 (6 bases). CDR1 is SGHDT, CDR2 YYEEEE, per germline. Trimming shortened V by 1 base and J by 15 bases, and 14 bases separated the two germline ends. The CDR3 covers 12 residues. The CDR3 here is CASSLQGYYWFF. CDR3 coding DNA: TGTGCCAGCAGCTTGCAGGGGTACTACTGGTTCTTC.

The V gene is TRBV7-2, the J gene TRBJ2-2; 11 bases agree with TRBD2. The CDR3 is made up of 16 amino acids. Trimming took 8 bases from V and 4 from J; bases not matched to a gene: 9. Germline V gene data show CDR1 as SGHTA and CDR2 as FQGNSA. CDR3 nucleotide sequence: TGTGCCAGCCTCCGGGCGGGACTAGCGGCCACCGGGGAGCTGTTTTTT. It specifies CASLRAGLAATGELFF.

CDR3 sequence: CASSSMGLAGFSEQFF. The DNA of the CDR3 is TGTGCCAGCAGCTCTATGGGACTAGCGGGATTTAGTGAGCAGTTCTTC. V usage is TRBV11-3 and J usage is TRBJ2-1; 13 positions agree with TRBD2. Germline V lookup: CDR1 SGHNT, CDR2 YENEEA. The CDR3 extends over 16 amino acids. Trimming took 4 bases from V and 9 from J; bases not matched to a gene: 9.

The J gene is TRBJ2-3, the V gene TRBV10-2, with D possibly being TRBD1 (6 bases). The length of the CDR3 is 14 residues. Trimming left V 3 bases short and J 2 bases short, with 9 bases between. Germline V lookup: CDR1 WSHSY, CDR2 SAAADI. Here the CDR3 DNA reads TGCGCCAGCAGTGAACAGGGCAACACAGATACGCAGTATTTT. The encoded protein is CASSEQGNTDTQYF.

This clone was recorded once. The chain joins TRBV28 to TRBJ2-3; TRBD2 matches 10 bases. Germline assignment: CDR1 MDHEN and CDR2 SYDVKM. The CDR3 spans 16 residues. After removal of 1 base from V and 1 base from J, the junction contained 2 bases not matched to a gene. The CDR3 loop reads CASSLYLAGGTDTQYF. The DNA for the CDR3 is TGTGCCAGCAGTTTATATCTAGCGGGAGGCACAGATACGCAGTATTTT.